This T cell receptor beta chain was sequenced in a study of post-analysis software for immune sequencing data. Study-wide context: Patients with relapsing-remitting, secondary progressive and progressive-relapsing multiple sclerosis courses were all represented. Study results and caveats: Relative to controls, patients had roughly five TRBV segments at higher frequency, with TRBV5-6, TRBV5-1 and TRBV20-1 among these. Strong co-clustering by F measure was evident for samples that had been prepared in the same batch.

Each TCR beta cDNA library carried unique molecular identifiers. T cells, about 0.9 to 11 million of them, yielded some 510,000 cDNA molecules. TCRdb recomputed calls from the PCR reads with MiXCR, one row per CDR3 protein. The sample yields roughly 400,000 distinct CDR3 sequences, roughly 40% seen once. Germline V lookup: CDR1 SGHRS, CDR2 YFSETQ. The CDR3 loop spans 15 amino acids. V was pared by 4 bases and J by 3 bases, with 5 bases of the junction left unmatched. In regard to this clonotype: Antigen unknown.

The specimen sequenced was blood. This sequence originates from a girl between 2 and 10 years old with multiple sclerosis. This rearrangement joins TRBV5-1 to TRBJ1-4, with 8 bases identical to TRBD1. CDR3 region: CASSVQGQANEKLFF. In DNA form, the CDR3 reads TGCGCCAGCAGCGTACAGGGACAGGCTAATGAAAAACTGTTTTTT. Full variable domain (outside the CDR3, taken from reference TRBV5-1 and TRBJ1-4): KAGVTQTPRYLIKTRGQQVTLSCSPISGHRSVSWYQQTPGQGLQFLFEYFSETQRNKGNFPGRFSGRQFSNSRSEMNVSTLELGDSALYLCASSVQGQANEKLFFGSGTQLSVL.